Listed below are T cell receptor beta chains from one sample, sequenced in a study of T-cell reconstitution after alpha-beta-depleted transplantation in children. Using its own MiXCR run on the PCR reads, TCRdb lists one record per CDR3 protein. The data show about 500,000 distinct CDR3 sequences, about 30% seen once. The sequences come from PBMCs from the stem cell graft donor, collected from the stem cell graft. Receptor source: a human donor who donated a stem cell graft to a child with aplastic anemia. The CDR3 runs from the conserved cysteine through the conserved F or W. Clone sizes are given selectively: once, few, many, or a class where the clone is expanded.

TRBV28	TRBJ2-7	.	CASSHRGLYEQYF
TRBV5-5	TRBJ2-3	few	CASSLANTLAGDEQYF
TRBV15	TRBJ1-1	.	CATSDSGPMNTEAFF
TRBV6-5	TRBJ2-3	.	CASSYGLGLAGAQYF
TRBV7-9	TRBJ1-6	.	CASSFQGESPLHF
TRBV20-1	TRBJ2-7	.	CSAPLAGGPYEQYF
TRBV18	TRBJ2-5	.	CASYDSWGETQYF
TRBV3-1	TRBJ1-2	.	CASSQGRADFYGYTF
TRBV28	TRBJ2-7	.	CASSPYGPGGEQYF
TRBV29-1	TRBJ1-1	few	CSIRDRVAFF
TRBV5-1	TRBJ2-1	.	CASSRGDNNEQFF
TRBV28	TRBJ2-1	.	CASRRPGESYNEQFF
TRBV27	TRBJ1-1	few	CASSFYRGQSEAFF
TRBV5-1	TRBJ2-3	.	CASSLGGRSLGLDTQYF
TRBV19	TRBJ1-1	few	CASSPRPGTFNTEAFF
TRBV19	TRBJ2-5	once	CASSSNLNRPGNF
TRBV4-3	TRBJ2-5	few	CASSQDADRVETQYF
TRBV30	TRBJ2-1	few	CAWSSLRGLSGDEQFF
TRBV30	TRBJ1-6	.	CAWSASRGFSYNSPLHF
TRBV13	TRBJ2-3	.	CASSSLLAGVSTDTQYF
TRBV24-1	TRBJ1-5	few	CATSGSAVQAQHF
TRBV12-3/TRBV12-4	TRBJ1-1	.	CASSLRQHEAFF
TRBV20-1	TRBJ1-5	.	CSAREALYNQPQHF
TRBV5-6	TRBJ2-1	.	CASSLGAGASFF
TRBV9	TRBJ2-7	few	CASSQSSGLAYEQYF
TRBV2	TRBJ2-3	.	CASSEMSNTQYF
TRBV6-4	TRBJ2-2	.	CASSEGQANTGELFF
TRBV29-1	TRBJ2-5	.	CSFALGARETQYF
TRBV11-2	TRBJ2-3	.	CASSPTLLTSGYPDTQYF
TRBV20-1	TRBJ2-7	few	CSAGASASYEQYF
TRBV12-3/TRBV12-4	TRBJ1-5	few	CASSGPNFGPGNQPQHF
TRBV20-1	TRBJ2-7	few	CSAQTSGGYEQYF
TRBV3-1	TRBJ2-5	.	CASRIGGGETQYF
TRBV12-3/TRBV12-4	TRBJ1-2	few	CAAAGPAGGYTF
TRBV7-2	TRBJ2-1	.	CASSYVGGDEQFF
TRBV7-8	TRBJ2-1	.	CASSLGGGGRIEQFF
TRBV4-3	TRBJ2-7	.	CASSQDGDRLTYEQYF
TRBV30	TRBJ2-5	.	CASGSGGVETQYF
TRBV7-3	TRBJ2-5	few	CASSPTVGQAETQYF
TRBV5-1	TRBJ2-3	few	CASALTGRGTDTQYF
TRBV5-1	TRBJ2-7	.	CASSSLTGVNYEQYF
TRBV5-1	TRBJ1-1	few	CASSQQGLGTEAFF
TRBV20-1	TRBJ2-1	few	CSASAAGGLHDEQFF
TRBV5-8	TRBJ1-1	.	CASSPGPGEGTEAFF
TRBV30	TRBJ1-1	.	CACLRPGNTEAFF
TRBV7-3	TRBJ2-1	few	CASSFQKAYEQFF
TRBV14	TRBJ1-1	.	CASSPWRLTPIAEAFF
TRBV20-1	TRBJ2-5	few	CSALVTETQYF
TRBV6-1	TRBJ2-2	few	CASSDRGGNTGELFF
TRBV4-3	TRBJ2-3	few	CASSQGASSSDTQYF
TRBV25-1	TRBJ2-1	.	CASSHARERVGEQFF
TRBV20-1	TRBJ2-3	few	CSASGGLAGGSDTDTQYF
TRBV10-3	TRBJ2-7	.	CAISGAFDGGVGGGGYEQYF
TRBV20-1	TRBJ2-1	.	CSARFPGLAGNEQFF
TRBV5-1	TRBJ1-6	.	CASSLAYIRDSPLHF
TRBV20-1	TRBJ2-3	many	CSGRNSGRRGTQYF
TRBV28	TRBJ2-5	.	CASTYAGGRETQYF
TRBV5-1	TRBJ2-5	.	CASSLLPQETQYF
TRBV27	TRBJ2-5	.	CASSSARRYQETQYF